This T cell receptor (beta chain) originates from a study of blood T cell repertoires in COVID-19. The length of the CDR3 is 15 residues. Deletions cut 6 bases from V and 0 bases from J, with 15 bases between. Germline CDR1 MDHEN, CDR2 SYDVKM. In the authors' workflow: Quantification of nucleated cells was approximated via reference gene primer amplification. Profiled with immunoSEQ multiplex PCR; TCRdb holds only in-frame clones, not every one. Clone size and the V and J calls come from that table; the DNA yielded D and trimming. The data show under 250,000 clones, 84% seen once. Sequencing was carried out using peripheral blood. This TCR was recovered from a woman aged 40 to 49 who had recovered from COVID-19. This chain links TRBV28 with TRBJ2-7; weak D call: TRBD2 (6 bases). This chain's CDR3 is CASSPIGLSSYEQYF. In DNA form, the CDR3 reads TGTGCCAGCAGCCCCATCGGACTAAGCTCCTACGAGCAGTACTTC. The full variable domain, its missing parts supplied by reference TRBV28 and TRBJ2-7, is DVKVTQSSRYLVKRTGEKVFLECVQDMDHENMFWYRQDPGLGLRLIYFSYDVKMKEKGDIPEGYSVSREKKERFSLILESASTNQTSMYLCASSPIGLSSYEQYFGPGTRLTVT.